This is a list of T cell receptor beta chains from one sample in a study of T cells in Graves' hyperthyroidism and ophthalmopathy. Via MiXCR, TCRdb re-called the multiplex PCR reads, giving one row per CDR3 protein. The data show approximately 570,000 distinct CDR3 sequences, nearly 20% seen once. Specimen: blood. Receptor source: a man aged 35 to 55 with Graves' ophthalmopathy. CDR3s include the opening cysteine and the closing phenylalanine or tryptophan. D genes are given only for firm matches. Some rows have no size entry. The others give once, few or many, or a class for an expanded clone.

>TRBV12-3/TRBV12-4|few|TRBD2|TRBJ2-2
CASSPISGSQTGELFF
TGTGCCAGCAGTCCTATTAGCGGGAGTCAAACCGGGGAGCTGTTTTTT
>TRBV20-1|once|.|TRBJ1-2
CSVGGSLYGYTF
TGCAGTGTTGGGGGCTCTCTATATGGCTACACCTTC
>TRBV7-9|few|.|TRBJ1-1
CASSWGGGVNTEAFF
TGTGCCAGCAGCTGGGGAGGGGGGGTGAACACTGAAGCTTTCTTT
>TRBV7-8|few|TRBD1|TRBJ1-6
CASSPTPGTGRRTPLHF
TGTGCCAGCAGCCCCACCCCCGGGACAGGAAGAAGAACCCCCCTCCACTTT
>TRBV5-1|.|TRBD2|TRBJ2-1
CASSFGGGGGNEQFF
TGCGCCAGCAGCTTTGGGGGGGGGGGAGGAAATGAGCAGTTCTTC
>TRBV6-7|few|.|TRBJ1-5
CASSYQGFHPPQHF
TGTGCCAGCAGTTACCAGGGGTTCCATCCGCCCCAGCATTTT
>TRBV30|.|.|TRBJ2-2
CAWRGIGTGELFF
TGTGCCTGGAGGGGCATTGGGACCGGGGAGCTGTTTTTT
>TRBV9|.|.|TRBJ2-3
CASSMNGASTDTQYF
TGTGCCAGCAGCATGAATGGGGCCTCCACAGATACGCAGTATTTT
>TRBV28|many|TRBD1|TRBJ2-1
CASSQDRGLPNEQFF
TGTGCCAGCAGTCAGGACAGGGGGCTACCCAATGAGCAGTTCTTC
>TRBV28|many|.|TRBJ1-1
CASRSGLLGNTEAFF
TGTGCCAGCAGATCGGGCTTGTTGGGGAACACTGAAGCTTTCTTT
>TRBV6-5|.|.|TRBJ1-5
CASSYRRNQPQHF
TGTGCCAGCAGTTACAGGCGCAATCAGCCCCAGCATTTT
>TRBV18|many|TRBD2|TRBJ2-7
CASIGGRLGREQYF
TGTGCCAGCATCGGCGGGAGGTTAGGGCGAGAGCAGTACTTC
>TRBV5-1|.|.|TRBJ2-3
CASSGGGGSDTQYF
TGCGCCAGCAGCGGGGGGGGCGGATCAGATACGCAGTATTTT
>TRBV11-2|many|TRBD2|TRBJ2-2
CASSLGTSGGSGELFF
TGTGCCAGCAGCTTAGGGACTAGCGGGGGTTCCGGGGAGCTGTTTTTT
>TRBV7-6|.|TRBD2|TRBJ2-1
CASSLGVAGTAYNEQFF
TGTGCCAGCAGCCTCGGGGTAGCGGGGACCGCCTACAATGAGCAGTTCTTC
>TRBV27|few|.|TRBJ2-6
CATSRNSGANVLTF
TGTGCCACCTCCCGCAACTCTGGGGCCAACGTCCTGACTTTC
>TRBV28|many|TRBD1|TRBJ2-7
CASSPTGQGLLEQYF
TGTGCCAGCAGTCCCACGGGACAGGGGCTTCTAGAGCAGTACTTC
>TRBV20-1|many|.|TRBJ2-3
CSARLPPGRSGTDTQYF
TGCAGTGCTAGACTTCCCCCGGGCCGCTCTGGCACAGATACGCAGTATTTT
>TRBV6-2/TRBV6-3|.|TRBD2|TRBJ2-2
CASSYSGGSTGELFF
TGTGCCAGCAGTTACTCGGGAGGGAGCACCGGGGAGCTGTTTTTT
>TRBV7-2|many|.|TRBJ1-2
CASSSPGFNYGYTF
TGTGCCAGCAGCTCGCCAGGATTTAACTATGGCTACACCTTC
>TRBV28|few|TRBD1|TRBJ2-5
CASSRTGTGGETQYF
TGTGCCAGCAGCCGCACCGGGACAGGGGGAGAGACCCAGTACTTC
>TRBV27|many|TRBD1|TRBJ2-5
CASSSNRGLETQYF
TGTGCCAGCAGTTCAAACAGGGGGCTGGAGACCCAGTACTTC
>TRBV27|.|.|TRBJ1-5
CASSPLGAGGGNQPQHF
TGTGCCAGCAGTCCCCTTGGAGCCGGGGGGGGCAATCAGCCCCAGCATTTT
>TRBV6-1|.|.|TRBJ1-4
CASSRGTGKLFF
TGTGCCAGCAGCCGGGGGACTGGAAAACTGTTTTTT
>TRBV5-1|.|TRBD2|TRBJ2-2
CASSLYGRIDTGELFF
TGCGCCAGCAGCTTATACGGGAGGATTGACACCGGGGAGCTGTTTTTT
>TRBV15|few|.|TRBJ1-1
CATSLKGSGTEAFF
TGTGCCACCAGTTTAAAAGGGAGTGGCACTGAAGCTTTCTTT
>TRBV9|.|TRBD1|TRBJ1-4
CASSAGQGSLSNEKLFF
TGTGCCAGCAGCGCGGGACAGGGATCCCTCAGTAATGAAAAACTGTTTTTT
>TRBV6-1|few|TRBD2|TRBJ2-2
CASSWRLAGEDTGELFF
TGTGCCAGCAGTTGGCGCCTAGCGGGAGAGGACACCGGGGAGCTGTTTTTT
>TRBV18|many|.|TRBJ1-1
CASSPGSRTHEAFF
TGTGCCAGCTCACCGGGTTCCAGGACCCATGAAGCTTTCTTT
>TRBV7-8|many|.|TRBJ2-7
CASSPDYSYEQYF
TGTGCCAGCAGCCCGGACTACTCCTACGAGCAGTACTTC
>TRBV27|few|TRBD1|TRBJ2-5
CASRNPGQGAEETQYF
TGTGCCAGCAGAAACCCGGGACAGGGGGCGGAAGAGACCCAGTACTTC
>TRBV4-1|few|.|TRBJ1-2
CASSQSGLGAGGYTF
TGCGCCAGCAGCCAATCCGGACTAGGGGCGGGCGGCTACACCTTC
>TRBV9|few|TRBD1|TRBJ2-7
CASSLRGGTGMNEQYF
TGTGCCAGCAGCCTACGAGGGGGGACAGGGATGAACGAGCAGTACTTC
>TRBV5-4|.|TRBD1|TRBJ2-7
CASSHRPGQGAGYEQYF
TGTGCCAGCAGCCACCGACCGGGACAGGGGGCCGGCTACGAGCAGTACTTC
>TRBV6-1|.|TRBD1|TRBJ1-6
CASSENQGTGVNSPLHF
TGTGCCAGCAGTGAAAATCAGGGGACAGGGGTTAATTCACCCCTCCACTTT
>TRBV5-1|few|.|TRBJ1-1
CASSGDTTNTEAFF
TGCGCCAGCAGCGGTGACACTACGAACACTGAAGCTTTCTTT
>TRBV6-5|few|.|TRBJ1-1
CASSYSGRTDMNTEAFF
TGTGCCAGCAGTTACTCTGGGAGAACTGACATGAACACTGAAGCTTTCTTT
>TRBV7-3|many|.|TRBJ2-6
CASSPNRAGANVLTF
TGTGCCAGCAGCCCCAACAGGGCTGGGGCCAACGTCCTGACTTTC
>TRBV20-1|many|.|TRBJ2-7
CSARDSSGIYEQYF
TGCAGTGCTAGAGATTCTTCCGGAATCTACGAGCAGTACTTC
>TRBV19|.|.|TRBJ2-2
CASSPSRDTGTGELFF
TGTGCCAGTAGCCCCAGTCGCGACACGGGCACCGGGGAGCTGTTTTTT
>TRBV15|.|.|TRBJ2-1
CATSSVGLRDNEQFF
TGTGCCACCTCCTCCGTTGGACTAAGAGACAATGAGCAGTTCTTC
>TRBV7-9|.|TRBD1|TRBJ1-2
CASSPQGARNYGYTF
TGTGCCAGCAGCCCACAGGGGGCGCGGAACTATGGCTACACCTTC
>TRBV19|.|.|TRBJ2-5
CASAGSPETQYF
TGTGCCAGTGCCGGGAGCCCAGAGACCCAGTACTTC
>TRBV19|.|TRBD2|TRBJ2-7
CASRELAGSSYEQYF
TGTGCCAGTAGGGAATTAGCGGGAAGCTCCTACGAGCAGTACTTC
>TRBV12-3/TRBV12-4|.|.|TRBJ1-2
CASSLPRGHGYTF
TGTGCCAGCAGTTTGCCCCGTGGGCATGGCTACACCTTC
>TRBV4-2|.|TRBD1|TRBJ2-2
CASSHGQANTGELFF
TGTGCCAGCAGCCACGGACAGGCGAACACCGGGGAGCTGTTTTTT
>TRBV7-9|.|TRBD1|TRBJ1-2
CASSPPTGWNGYTF
TGTGCCAGCAGCCCCCCGACAGGGTGGAATGGCTACACCTTC
>TRBV12-3/TRBV12-4|.|.|TRBJ2-2
CASRHSGGTNTGELFF
TGTGCCAGCAGGCACTCCGGGGGCACGAACACCGGGGAGCTGTTTTTT
>TRBV12-3/TRBV12-4|.|TRBD2|TRBJ2-2
CASSLKPKLAGGHLGDGELFF
TGTGCCAGCAGTTTAAAGCCCAAACTAGCGGGGGGCCATCTAGGGGACGGGGAGCTGTTTTTT
>TRBV5-1|few|.|TRBJ2-7
CARDIGSYEQYF
TGCGCCCGCGACATCGGCTCCTACGAGCAGTACTTC
>TRBV5-1|many|.|TRBJ1-1
CASSSSGLGTEAFF
TGCGCCAGCAGCTCCTCAGGGCTGGGCACTGAAGCTTTCTTT
>TRBV7-3|.|.|TRBJ1-6
CASSRGGVDSPLHF
TGTGCCAGCAGCCGGGGGGGGGTGGATTCACCCCTCCACTTT
>TRBV20-1|.|.|TRBJ2-2
CSARQPGELFF
TGCAGTGCTAGACAGCCCGGGGAGCTGTTTTTT
>TRBV3-1|many|.|TRBJ2-3
CASSQGSGSTDTQYF
TGTGCCAGCAGCCAAGGGTCCGGAAGCACAGATACGCAGTATTTT
>TRBV12-3/TRBV12-4|few|TRBD2|TRBJ2-1
CASVLAGTHNEQFF
TGTGCCAGCGTCTTAGCGGGGACCCACAATGAGCAGTTCTTC